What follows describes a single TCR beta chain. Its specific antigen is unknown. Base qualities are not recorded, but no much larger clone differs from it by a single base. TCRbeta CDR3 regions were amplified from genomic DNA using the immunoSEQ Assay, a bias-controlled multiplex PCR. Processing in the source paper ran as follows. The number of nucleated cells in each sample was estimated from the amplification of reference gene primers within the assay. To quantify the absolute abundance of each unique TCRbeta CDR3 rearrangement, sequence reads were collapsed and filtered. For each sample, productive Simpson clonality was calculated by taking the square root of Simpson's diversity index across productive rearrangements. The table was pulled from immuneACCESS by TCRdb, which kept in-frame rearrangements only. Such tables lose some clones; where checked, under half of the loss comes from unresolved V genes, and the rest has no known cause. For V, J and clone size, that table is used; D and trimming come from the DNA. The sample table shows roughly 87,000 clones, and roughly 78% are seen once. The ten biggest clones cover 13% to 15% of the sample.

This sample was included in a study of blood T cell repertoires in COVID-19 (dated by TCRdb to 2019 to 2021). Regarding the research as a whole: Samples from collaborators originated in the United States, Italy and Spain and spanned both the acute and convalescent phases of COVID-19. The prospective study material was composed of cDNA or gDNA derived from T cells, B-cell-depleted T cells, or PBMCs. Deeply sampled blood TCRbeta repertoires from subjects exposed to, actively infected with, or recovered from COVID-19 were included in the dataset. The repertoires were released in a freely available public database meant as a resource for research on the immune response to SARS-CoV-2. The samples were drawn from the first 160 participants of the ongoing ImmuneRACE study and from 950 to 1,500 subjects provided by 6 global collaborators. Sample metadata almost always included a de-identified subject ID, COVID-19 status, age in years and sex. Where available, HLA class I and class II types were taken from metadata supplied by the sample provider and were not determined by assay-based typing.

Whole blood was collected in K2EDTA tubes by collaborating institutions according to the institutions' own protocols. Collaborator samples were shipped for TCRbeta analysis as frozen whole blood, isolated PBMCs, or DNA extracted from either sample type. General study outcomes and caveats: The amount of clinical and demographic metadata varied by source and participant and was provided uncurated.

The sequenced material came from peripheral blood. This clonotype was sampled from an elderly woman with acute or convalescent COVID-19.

The CDR3 loop reads CASSLVGTALDKNYGYTF. The sequence in DNA is TGTGCCAGCAGCTTAGTAGGAACCGCGCTAGATAAAAACTATGGCTACACCTTC. The chain is encoded by TRBV7-2 joined to TRBJ1-2, with the D gene not clear enough to name. From cysteine to phenylalanine, the CDR3 is 18 amino acids long. Only CDR3 DNA is held: 54 bases, read in frame from base 1. Trimming takes 1 base from V and 2 bases from J, and the germline ends sit 20 bases apart. From the germline V gene, CDR1 is SGHTA and CDR2 is FQGNSA.